The 32 T cell receptor beta chains below all came from one sample that was sequenced in a study of T cells in Graves' hyperthyroidism and ophthalmopathy. It was RNA transcripts that yielded the amplified TCR beta CDR3 regions. The HTBI primer set served for first-round RT-PCR of the TCR CDR3. A single record per CDR3 protein comes from TCRdb applying MiXCR to the multiplex PCR reads. The data contain over 450,000 distinct CDR3 sequences, about 15% of them singletons. Material: blood. The receptors derive from a woman between 18 and 29 years old with Graves' ophthalmopathy.

The V gene is TRBV4-3, the J gene TRBJ2-2, with D possibly matching TRBD1 (7 bases). V was shortened by 3 bases and J by 6 bases, with 14 bases between the two germline ends. Germline assignment: CDR1 LGHNA and CDR2 YSLEER. The CDR3 covers 15 residues. The CDR3: CASSHGQEGSGELFF. The CDR3 DNA sequence: TGCGCCAGCAGCCATGGACAGGAGGGATCCGGGGAGCTGTTTTTT.

The V and J genes are TRBV5-6 and TRBJ1-2, with D tentatively TRBD1 (5 bases). CDR3 size: 13 residues. Trimming removed 5 bases at V and 6 bases at J, with 14 bases between. Germline assignment: CDR1 SGHDT and CDR2 YYEEEE. The CDR3 reads CASRMTVPDGYTF. DNA for the CDR3: TGTGCCAGCAGGATGACAGTTCCCGATGGCTACACCTTC.

Ten or more counts support this clonotype. This sequence joins TRBV2 and TRBJ2-7, with D perhaps matching TRBD1 or TRBD2 (5 bases each). The CDR3 runs to 15 residues. V lost 1 base and J 3 bases, leaving 13 bases between the germline ends. Germline V gene data show CDR1 as SNHLY and CDR2 as FYNNEI. This CDR3 is CASSEGSGTVYEQYF. The CDR3 region has the DNA TGTGCCAGCAGTGAAGGTTCCGGGACCGTCTACGAGCAGTACTTC. Supplemented by reference TRBV2 and TRBJ2-7, the full variable domain reads EPEVTQTPSHQVTQMGQEVILRCVPISNHLYFYWYRQILGQKVEFLVSFYNNEISEKSEIFDDQFSVERPDGSNFTLKIRSTKLEDSAMYFCASSEGSGTVYEQYFGPGTRLTVT.

At least ten counts were recorded for this clonotype. The gene calls are TRBV7-8 and TRBJ2-7; 11 nucleotides line up with TRBD2. With 5 bases clipped from V and 3 bases from J, the junction kept 6 bases outside the gene matches. The CDR3 totals 15 residues. Germline V CDR1 and CDR2: SGHVS, FQNEAQ. This CDR3 is CASSKRTSGLYEQYF. DNA of the CDR3: TGTGCCAGCAGCAAACGGACTAGCGGGCTCTACGAGCAGTACTTC.

The rearrangement joins TRBV7-6 to TRBJ2-4; possible D gene TRBD2, 6 bases. From germline, CDR1 is SGHVS and CDR2 FNYEAQ. The CDR3 is 16 residues long. Trimming removed 1 base from V and 2 bases from J, with 12 bases in between. CDR3 residues: CASSLGHGGSKNIQYF. The CDR3 bases are TGTGCCAGCAGCTTAGGCCACGGGGGTTCCAAAAACATTCAGTACTTC.

Many counts were recorded for this clonotype. The chain uses TRBV7-2 and TRBJ2-3; D remains ambiguous. V was shortened by 5 bases and J by 7 bases, with 19 bases between the two germline ends. CDR1 SGHTA and CDR2 FQGNSA come from the germline V gene. The CDR3 contains 15 residues. The CDR3: CASSPGRASGHTQYF. In nucleotides, the CDR3 is TGTGCCAGCAGCCCCGGACGGGCCTCAGGACATACGCAGTATTTT. The whole variable domain, remainder taken from reference TRBV7-2 and TRBJ2-3, is GAGVSQSPSNKVTEKGKDVELRCDPISGHTALYWYRQSLGQGLEFLIYFQGNSAPDKSGLPSDRFSAERTGGSVSTLTIQRTQQEDSAVYLCASSPGRASGHTQYFGPGTRLTVL.

Notes on this clonotype: Its ends do not fully match the called genes, so a read error is possible. The chain combines TRBV19 with TRBJ2-2, with D perhaps being TRBD1 or TRBD2 (6 bases each). CDR1 and CDR2 from the germline V gene are LNHDA and SQIVND (reference sequence). The CDR3 length is 15 residues. The DNA for the CDR3 is TGTGCCAGTAGTATAGGGACAGCGAACACCGGGGGGCTGTTTTTT. Translated, it gives CASSIGTANTGGLFF.

V is TRBV9 and J is TRBJ1-2, with D perhaps TRBD1 (5 bases). Trimming took off 0 bases at V and 5 bases at J, with 8 bases between the two ends. Germline V gene sequence: CDR1 SGDLS, CDR2 YYNGEE. The CDR3 has 13 amino acids. The CDR3 loop reads CASSVEWGYGYTF. The CDR3, as DNA: TGTGCCAGCAGCGTAGAATGGGGGTATGGCTACACCTTC.

This clonotype was recorded many times. The chain recombines TRBV7-2 with TRBJ2-7, with TRBD2 matching 7 bases. The CDR3 has 16 residues. V lost 1 base to trimming and J lost 1 base; unmatched junction nucleotides: 7. Germline loops: CDR1 SGHTA, CDR2 FQGNSA. In nucleotides, the CDR3 is TGTGCCAGCAGCTTAGTGGGTAGCGGGTTATCCTACGAGCAGTACTTC. It yields the protein CASSLVGSGLSYEQYF.

This clonotype was seen only a few times. The chain has TRBV4-1 and TRBJ2-2; D is ambiguous. This CDR3 region has 12 residues. The germline V gene has CDR1 MGHRA and CDR2 YSYEKL. The V end lost 2 bases, the J end lost 5 bases, and 3 bases lay between the germline ends. CDR3 residues: CASSQTTGELFF. DNA for the CDR3: TGCGCCAGCAGCCAAACGACCGGGGAGCTGTTTTTT.

This clonotype occurred many times. The V call is TRBV5-5, the J call TRBJ2-3, with 12 bases fitting TRBD2. J lost 3 bases, V lost 5 bases, and 4 bases had no gene match. The germline V gene has CDR1 SGHKS and CDR2 YYEKEE (reference sequence). The CDR3 totals 15 residues. The CDR3 sequence is CASRLTSGSTDTQYF. The DNA for the CDR3 is TGTGCCAGCAGGTTGACTAGCGGGAGTACAGATACGCAGTATTTT.

This clonotype has at least ten counts. V is TRBV7-2 and J is TRBJ2-3; unclear D gene. This CDR3 is built from 11 residues. Germline V gene sequence: CDR1 SGHTA, CDR2 FQGNSA. V gave up 1 base and J gave up 10 bases, with 6 bases separating them. CDR3 amino acids: CASSLELSQYF. CDR3 sequence (DNA): TGTGCCAGCAGCTTAGAATTATCGCAGTATTTT.

This clonotype was observed many times. The chain uses TRBV7-3 and TRBJ2-1, with TRBD2 identical over 13 bases. The CDR3 is made up of 14 amino acids. V was clipped by 5 bases and J by 9 bases; unmatched bases: 4. Germline V CDR1 and CDR2: SGHTA, FQGTGA. CDR3 sequence reads: CASSGLAGESEQFF. The CDR3 DNA sequence: TGTGCCAGCAGCGGACTAGCGGGAGAGAGTGAGCAGTTCTTC.

The sample holds many counts of this clonotype. The chain recombines TRBV6-5 with TRBJ2-7; TRBD1 matches at 8 bases. Germline assignment: CDR1 MNHEY and CDR2 SVGAGI. CDR3 length: 18 amino acids. V lost 2 bases to trimming and J lost 3 bases; unmatched junction nucleotides: 15. The CDR3 here is CASSYGGFLRTGNYEQYF. CDR3 nucleotide sequence: TGTGCCAGCAGTTACGGAGGTTTTTTGCGGACAGGGAACTACGAGCAGTACTTC.

This clonotype was recorded at least ten times. The gene calls are TRBV28 and TRBJ1-2, with 9 bases identical to TRBD1. This CDR3 spans 14 amino acids. V was pared by 5 bases and J by 4 bases, with 5 bases of the junction left unmatched. The germline gives CDR1 MDHEN, CDR2 SYDVKM. CDR3 sequence: CASSTPTGGYGYTF. Written as DNA, the CDR3 is TGTGCCAGCAGTACCCCGACAGGGGGCTATGGCTACACCTTC.

This clonotype was seen more than once but under ten times. V gene TRBV9 combines with J gene TRBJ2-5; D perhaps matches TRBD2 (5 bases). The CDR3 consists of 13 residues. Germline V gene lookup returns CDR1 SGDLS and CDR2 YYNGEE. The V and J ends lost 0 bases and 5 bases respectively, with 8 bases between them. The CDR3 DNA sequence: TGTGCCAGCAGCGTAGCAGCGGCCGAGACCCAGTACTTC. Its protein product is CASSVAAAETQYF.

This clonotype was seen ten or more times. This rearrangement joins TRBV13 to TRBJ2-7; 10 positions agree with TRBD1. Losses at the gene ends were 4 bases for V and 5 bases for J; bases not matched to a gene: 8. The CDR3 covers 15 residues. Germline V gene sequence: CDR1 PRHDT, CDR2 FYEKMQ (reference sequence). The chain's CDR3 is CASSSGGTGDHEQYF. As DNA, the CDR3 is TGTGCCAGCAGCTCAGGGGGGACAGGGGACCACGAGCAGTACTTC.

This clonotype has more than one count but fewer than ten. This chain joins TRBV6-1 and TRBJ2-6, with D maybe TRBD1 (6 bases). Germline-derived CDR1 and CDR2 are MNHNS and SASEGT. There are 17 residues in the CDR3. V was pared by 5 bases and J by 4 bases, with 18 bases between. The CDR3 bases are TGTGCCAGCAGTTACCGTCGACCAGGGGACGGGGCCAACGTCCTGACTTTC. It is translated as CASSYRRPGDGANVLTF.

This rearrangement joins TRBV20-1 to TRBJ1-1; D unresolved. Germline V CDR1 and CDR2: DFQATT, SNEGSKA (reference sequence). The V end was cut by 1 base, the J end by 8 bases, with 11 bases between. This CDR3 contains 12 residues. In DNA, the CDR3 is TGCAGTGCTAGAGGATCCGCTAAGGAAGCTTTCTTT. It codes for CSARGSAKEAFF.

This rearrangement joins TRBV20-1 to TRBJ2-1, with unresolved D. The ends were cut back, 4 bases at V and 1 base at J, with 11 bases in the middle. Germline V CDR1 and CDR2: DFQATT, SNEGSKA (reference sequence). The CDR3 sequence is 14 residues long. The CDR3 DNA follows: TGCAGTGCTACCAAGGACGGTTCCTACAATGAGCAGTTCTTC. Amino acids: CSATKDGSYNEQFF.

This clonotype was detected many times. V is TRBV9 and J is TRBJ1-1; no definite D call. Germline-derived CDR1 and CDR2 are SGDLS and YYNGEE. The CDR3 covers 14 residues. Trimming cost V 3 bases and J 5 bases, with 14 bases left between them. The CDR3 region has the DNA TGTGCCAGCAGCGCCGACTACGTGGGGACTGAAGCTTTCTTT. Protein sequence: CASSADYVGTEAFF.

The table lists this clonotype with a few counts. The rearrangement uses TRBV3-1 and TRBJ2-7, with D maybe TRBD1 (5 bases). CDR3 size: 16 residues. From germline, CDR1 is LGHDT and CDR2 YNNKEL (reference sequence). V was pared by 4 bases and J by 0 bases, with 16 bases between. The CDR3 DNA reads as TGTGCCAGCAGCCCCCTAGGCGAGACAGCCTCCTACGAGCAGTACTTC. Its translation: CASSPLGETASYEQYF.

This clonotype has ten or more counts. The CDR3 DNA reads TGTGCCTGGAGTGGCGGGAACACTGAAGCTTTCTTT. Translated, it gives CAWSGGNTEAFF. The gene calls are TRBV30 and TRBJ1-1; D ambiguous. The CDR3 runs 12 residues. V lost 1 base, J lost 1 base, and 4 bases lay in between. Germline-derived CDR1 and CDR2 are GTSNPN and SVGIG (reference sequence). Combining the CDR3 with reference TRBV30 and TRBJ1-1 gives the whole variable domain SQTIHQWPATLVQPVGSPLSLECTVEGTSNPNLYWYRQAAGRGLQLLFYSVGIGQISSEVPQNLSASRPQDRQFILSSKKLLLSDSGFYLCAWSGGNTEAFFGQGTRLTVV.

This clonotype showed up just a few times. The V and J genes are TRBV19 and TRBJ2-5, with 9 bases identical to TRBD2. Trimming took 3 bases from V and 2 from J; bases not matched to a gene: 7. CDR1 and CDR2 from the germline V gene are LNHDA and SQIVND (reference sequence). The CDR3 length is 16 residues. The CDR3: CASSMVASGAQETQYF. The CDR3 DNA sequence: TGTGCCAGTAGTATGGTGGCTAGCGGGGCACAAGAGACCCAGTACTTC.

This clonotype has only a few counts. Mismatch with germline at one junction end may stem from a read error. The chain couples TRBV13 to TRBJ2-5; TRBD2 aligns across 11 bases. There are 16 residues in the CDR3. The germline gives CDR1 PRHDT, CDR2 FYEKMQ (reference sequence). The CDR3 nucleotides are TGTGCCAGCAGCCTCGGGACTAGCGGTATTAAAGAGGCCCAGTACTTC. Protein product: CASSLGTSGIKEAQYF.

Of note for this clonotype: Germline is not matched at one junction end, which may reflect a read error. The chain combines TRBV9 with TRBJ1-1; TRBD1 is a possible D gene (5 bases). Germline V gene lookup returns CDR1 SGDLS and CDR2 YYNGEE. CDR3 size: 14 residues. The chain's CDR3 is CASSGDGLNAEAFF. CDR3 in DNA: TGTGCCAGCAGCGGGGACGGACTGAACGCTGAAGCTTTCTTT.

On this clonotype: A read error may be the cause here, since a much bigger clone is one base away. J is TRBJ1-1 and V is TRBV5-1; no firm D call. This CDR3 contains 16 residues. CDR1 SGHRS and CDR2 YFSETQ come from the germline V gene. CDR3 sequence: CAGSSDPSGWNTEAFF. CDR3 nucleotides: TGCGCCGGCAGCTCGGACCCCAGTGGGTGGAACACTGAAGCTTTCTTT.

The CDR3 sequence is CASSPAMGSYEQYF. The CDR3 bases are TGCGCCAGCAGCCCGGCTATGGGCTCCTACGAGCAGTACTTC. The genes are TRBV5-1 and TRBJ2-7, with unresolved D. V gave up 4 bases and J gave up 0 bases, with 11 bases separating them. The CDR3 is 14 amino acids. Germline loops: CDR1 SGHRS, CDR2 YFSETQ.

Notes on this clonotype: This likely stems from a read error, as it lies one base from a far larger clone. The V gene is TRBV7-2, the J gene TRBJ1-2, with D unresolved. From germline, CDR1 is SGHTA and CDR2 FQGNSA. V was trimmed by 5 bases and J by 2 bases, leaving 12 bases between them. The CDR3 runs to 14 residues. This CDR3 is CASSPEAGNYGYTF. CDR3 DNA sequence: TGTGCCAGCAGCCCCGAGGCAGGAAACTATGGCTACACCTTC.

This clonotype was recorded many times. This chain uses TRBV3-1 with TRBJ1-6; no reliable D call. Trimming stripped 1 base from V and 4 bases from J, with 8 bases between. CDR1 is LGHDT, CDR2 YNNKEL, per germline (reference sequence). The CDR3 is 15 amino acids. The chain's CDR3 is CASSQGWEYNSPLHF. DNA for the CDR3: TGTGCCAGCAGCCAAGGTTGGGAGTATAATTCACCCCTCCACTTT. The full variable domain, rest sourced from reference TRBV3-1 and TRBJ1-6, is DTAVSQTPKYLVTQMGNDKSIKCEQNLGHDTMYWYKQDSKKFLKIMFSYNNKELIINETVPNRFSPKSPDKAHLNLHINSLELGDSAVYFCASSQGWEYNSPLHFGNGTRLTVT.

This clonotype was observed a handful of times. V is TRBV19 and J is TRBJ1-2, with TRBD1 matching over 11 bases. From germline, CDR1 is LNHDA and CDR2 SQIVND (reference sequence). Germline trimming cut 4 bases from V and 2 bases from J; bases unmatched to any gene: 9. The CDR3 contains 17 residues. In nucleotides, the CDR3 is TGTGCCAGTAGTACAGGACAGGGGGCACCAATGAACTATGGCTACACCTTC. It codes for CASSTGQGAPMNYGYTF. Based on the CDR3 plus reference TRBV19 and TRBJ1-2, the full variable domain is DGGITQSPKYLFRKEGQNVTLSCEQNLNHDAMYWYRQDPGQGLRLIYYSQIVNDFQKGDIAEGYSVSREKKESFPLTVTSAQKNPTAFYLCASSTGQGAPMNYGYTFGSGTRLTVV.

A remark on this clonotype: This may be a read error: a much more frequent sequence differs by one nucleotide. V usage is TRBV3-1 and J usage is TRBJ1-1; 9 bases are shared with TRBD1. CDR1 and CDR2 (germline): LGHDT, YNNKEL (reference sequence). CDR3 length: 14 residues. This CDR3 reads CASSQTGQGTGALF. Written as DNA, the CDR3 is TGTGCCAGCAGCCAAACCGGACAGGGGACGGGAGCTCTCTTT.